A single sample gave rise to the 20 T cell receptor beta chains below, sequenced in a study of T cell repertoires in cytomegalovirus infection. From the reads, TCRdb called clonotypes with MiXCR, one entry per CDR3 protein. The sample lists roughly 70,000 distinct CDR3 sequences, 20% occurring once. Their antigens remain unidentified. Source: CD8+ T cells from cultured PBMCs, taken from culture after CMV antigen stimulation. The receptors were gathered from a human donor in good health (CMV status not recorded). Some clones in this sample may be carry-over from other donors' samples.

V is TRBV7-2 and J is TRBJ2-5; 10 bases map to TRBD1. The germline CDR1 and CDR2 sequences are SGHTA and FQGNSA. Trimming at V came to 4 bases and at J to 2 bases, leaving 7 bases not matched to a gene. The CDR3 is 16 residues long. CDR3 bases: TGTGCCAGCAGCTCGACAGGGGGCTGGATACAAGAGACCCAGTACTTC. Its protein product is CASSSTGGWIQETQYF.

The sample holds one count of this clonotype. The CDR3 DNA is TGTGCCAGCAGTTTAACTCAGGGCGCCTACAATGAGCAGTTCTTC. Translation gives CASSLTQGAYNEQFF. The J gene is TRBJ2-1, the V gene TRBV12-3 or TRBV12-4, with TRBD1 as a possible D gene (5 bases). The ends were cut back, 2 bases at V and 2 bases at J, with 10 bases in the middle. The CDR3 has 15 residues.

The V and J genes are TRBV6-5 and TRBJ1-5; D gene uncertain. The CDR3 has 14 amino acids. The germline V gene has CDR1 MNHEY and CDR2 SVGAGI. V lost 0 bases and J 5 bases, leaving 8 bases between the germline ends. The CDR3 nucleotides are TGTGCCAGCAGTTACTCGGACTCAGATCAGCCCCAGCATTTT. Translation gives CASSYSDSDQPQHF.

The rearrangement joins TRBV11-2 to TRBJ1-2; no clear D gene. The CDR3 covers 12 residues. The germline V and J ends were trimmed by 7 bases and 0 bases, with 6 bases remaining between them. Germline loops: CDR1 SGHAT, CDR2 FQNNGV. CDR3 sequence reads: CASTGTNYGYTF. The CDR3 DNA follows: TGTGCCAGCACCGGAACTAACTATGGCTACACCTTC. Full variable domain (missing parts from reference TRBV11-2 and TRBJ1-2): EAGVAQSPRYKIIEKRQSVAFWCNPISGHATLYWYQQILGQGPKLLIQFQNNGVVDDSQLPKDRFSAERLKGVDSTLKIQPAKLEDSAVYLCASTGTNYGYTFGSGTRLTVV.

The chain has TRBV7-9 and TRBJ2-7, with 11 bases fitting TRBD1. This CDR3 has 15 amino acids. The germline gives CDR1 SEHNR, CDR2 FQNEAQ (reference sequence). Trimming at V came to 7 bases and at J to 3 bases, leaving 8 bases not matched to a gene. CDR3 sequence reads: CASTPTGTGGYEQYF. The CDR3 coding sequence is TGTGCCAGCACCCCGACCGGGACAGGGGGCTACGAGCAGTACTTC.

This clonotype was picked up many times. CDR3 protein: CASSLRGGTYQPQHF. CDR3 DNA: TGTGCCAGCAGCTTACGGGGGGGGACTTATCAGCCCCAGCATTTT. V gene TRBV7-2 combines with J gene TRBJ1-5; D perhaps matches TRBD1 (5 bases). The CDR3 sequence is 15 residues long. Trimming shortened V by 2 bases and J by 5 bases, and 13 bases separated the two germline ends. Germline V gene lookup returns CDR1 SGHTA and CDR2 FQGNSA.

The chain links TRBV5-1 to TRBJ2-1, with D unclear. Germline CDR1 is SGHRS and CDR2 is YFSETQ. Trimming shortened V by 1 base and J by 6 bases, and 8 bases separated the two germline ends. CDR3 length equals 13 residues. The CDR3 DNA reads TGCGCCAGCAGCTTGTGGGTGCTCAATGAGCAGTTCTTC. Its protein product is CASSLWVLNEQFF.

In its sample, this clonotype was seen a few times. The rearrangement joins TRBV6-2 or TRBV6-3 to TRBJ2-1; no firm D call. Trimming stripped 7 bases from V and 8 bases from J, with 24 bases between. CDR1 and CDR2 from the germline V gene are MNHEY and SVGEGT. The CDR3 has 16 residues. The CDR3 is CASTNAPLLETDEQFF. The CDR3 nucleotides are TGTGCCAGCACCAATGCGCCGTTGCTCGAGACCGATGAGCAGTTCTTC.

V is TRBV6-4 and J is TRBJ2-1; D is possibly TRBD1 or TRBD2 (5 bases each). V lost 4 bases and J 4 bases, leaving 11 bases between the germline ends. The CDR3 length is 14 residues. CDR1 is MRHNA and CDR2 is SNTAGT in the germline V gene. The DNA of the CDR3 is TGTGCCAGCAGTGGAGGGGACGGATACAATGAGCAGTTCTTC. Its protein product is CASSGGDGYNEQFF.

This clonotype was found a few times. The chain has TRBV7-2 and TRBJ2-1; D call uncertain. The V end was cut by 6 bases, the J end by 1 base, with 16 bases between. This CDR3 comprises 16 residues. The germline CDR1 and CDR2 sequences are SGHTA and FQGNSA. The chain's CDR3 is CASSPNWLGSYNEQFF. The DNA of the CDR3 is TGTGCCAGCAGTCCCAACTGGCTCGGGTCCTACAATGAGCAGTTCTTC.

The chain has TRBV27 and TRBJ1-2; D perhaps matches TRBD1 (6 bases). CDR3 length equals 14 residues. Germline assignment: CDR1 MNHEY and CDR2 SMNVEV (reference sequence). V was trimmed by 5 bases and J by 4 bases, leaving 14 bases between them. CDR3 amino acids: CASSITGSSYGYTF. In DNA form, the CDR3 reads TGTGCCAGCAGTATAACAGGGTCCTCCTATGGCTACACCTTC.

This chain joins TRBV11-1 and TRBJ2-1; TRBD1 matches 8 bases. CDR1 and CDR2 from the germline V gene are SGHAT and FQDESV (reference sequence). The V and J ends lost 4 bases and 0 bases, in that order; junction bases with no gene match: 8. This CDR3 is 17 amino acids long. The CDR3 DNA follows: TGTGCCAGCAGCTCTCTCAGACAGGGGAGCTCCTACAATGAGCAGTTCTTC. Translating it yields CASSSLRQGSSYNEQFF.

This clonotype came up a few times. The rearrangement joins TRBV5-1 to TRBJ1-5, with a weak D call TRBD1 (5 bases). The CDR3 loop spans 13 amino acids. The V end lost 3 bases, the J end lost 3 bases, and 7 bases lay between the germline ends. Per germline, CDR1 SGHRS and CDR2 YFSETQ. The CDR3 region is CASSSGTNQPQHF. The DNA for the CDR3 is TGCGCCAGCAGCTCGGGGACCAATCAGCCCCAGCATTTT. Drawing the rest from reference TRBV5-1 and TRBJ1-5, the complete variable domain is KAGVTQTPRYLIKTRGQQVTLSCSPISGHRSVSWYQQTPGQGLQFLFEYFSETQRNKGNFPGRFSGRQFSNSRSEMNVSTLELGDSALYLCASSSGTNQPQHFGDGTRLSIL.

The gene calls are TRBV7-6 and TRBJ1-3, with D unclear. CDR3 length equals 15 residues. V lost 4 bases, J lost 0 bases, and 10 bases lay in between. The germline gives CDR1 SGHVS, CDR2 FNYEAQ. The CDR3 region is CASSSAPYSGNTIYF. Written as DNA, the CDR3 is TGTGCCAGCAGCTCGGCCCCTTACTCTGGAAACACCATATATTTT.

Ten or more counts support this clonotype. The chain is built from TRBV11-2 and TRBJ2-3, with 8 bases lining up with TRBD1. The CDR3 extends over 15 amino acids. The germline CDR1 and CDR2 sequences are SGHAT and FQNNGV. The trim removed 1 base at V and 3 bases at J, leaving 3 bases unmatched. The CDR3 region has the DNA TGTGCCAGCAGCTTAGGGGACAGGTTTACAGATACGCAGTATTTT. The encoded protein is CASSLGDRFTDTQYF.

This clonotype was recorded only once. The chain links TRBV29-1 to TRBJ2-7, with a possible D match to TRBD1 (7 bases). Germline assignment: CDR1 SQVTM and CDR2 ANQGSEA. This CDR3 region has 17 residues. V was trimmed by 7 bases and J by 5 bases, leaving 30 bases between them. CDR3 nucleotide sequence: TGCAGCGCCCTCGGACGGACAGGAACCCCACCGGGGGACGAGCAGTACTTC. Its translation: CSALGRTGTPPGDEQYF.

V and J are TRBV12-3 or TRBV12-4 and TRBJ1-1; perhaps TRBD1 as D (6 bases). This CDR3 is built from 16 residues. Trimming removed 6 bases at V and 1 base at J, with 18 bases between. The CDR3: CASRPRAEDRNTEAFF. The CDR3, as DNA: TGTGCCAGCAGACCCAGGGCCGAGGACAGGAACACTGAAGCTTTCTTT.

CDR3 sequence reads: CASTKLNREDFGYTF. CDR3 nucleotides: TGTGCCAGCACCAAACTTAACAGGGAGGATTTTGGCTACACCTTC. The chain employs TRBV7-3 and TRBJ1-2, with TRBD1 as a possible D gene (6 bases). Germline V gene data show CDR1 as SGHTA and CDR2 as FQGTGA. V was shortened by 7 bases and J by 7 bases, with 22 bases between the two germline ends. This CDR3 is built from 15 residues.

The chain recombines TRBV29-1 with TRBJ1-2; D is unclear. V was shortened by 0 bases and J by 8 bases, with 22 bases between the two germline ends. The CDR3 spans 16 residues. CDR1 is SQVTM, CDR2 ANQGSEA, per germline. The CDR3 DNA is TGCAGCGTTGAAGATCGGCGGAAGGACCTTTTGTTAGGCTACACCTTC. This codes for CSVEDRRKDLLLGYTF.

The V and J genes are TRBV27 and TRBJ1-6, with 7 bases lining up with TRBD1. V trimming: 5 bases; J trimming: 7 bases; junction bases outside the gene matches: 2. The CDR3 is made up of 13 amino acids. CDR1 is MNHEY, CDR2 SMNVEV, per germline (reference sequence). CDR3 sequence reads: CASSQGGNSPLHF. CDR3 sequence (DNA): TGTGCCAGCAGTCAGGGGGGCAATTCACCCCTCCACTTT.